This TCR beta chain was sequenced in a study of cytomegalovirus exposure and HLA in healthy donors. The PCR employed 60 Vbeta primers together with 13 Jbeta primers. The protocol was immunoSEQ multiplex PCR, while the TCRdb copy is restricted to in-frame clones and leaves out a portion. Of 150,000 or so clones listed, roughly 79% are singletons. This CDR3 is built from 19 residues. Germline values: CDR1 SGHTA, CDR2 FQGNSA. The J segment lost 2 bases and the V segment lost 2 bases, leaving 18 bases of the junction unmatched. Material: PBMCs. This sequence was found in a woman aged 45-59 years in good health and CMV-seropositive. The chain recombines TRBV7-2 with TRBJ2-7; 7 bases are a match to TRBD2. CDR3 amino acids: CASSLSQVPGGGGTYEQYF. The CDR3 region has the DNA TGTGCCAGCAGCTTATCCCAGGTCCCAGGCGGGGGTGGGACCTACGAGCAGTACTTC. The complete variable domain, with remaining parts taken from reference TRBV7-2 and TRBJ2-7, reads GAGVSQSPSNKVTEKGKDVELRCDPISGHTALYWYRQSLGQGLEFLIYFQGNSAPDKSGLPSDRFSAERTGGSVSTLTIQRTQQEDSAVYLCASSLSQVPGGGGTYEQYFGPGTRLTVT.